The clone carrying this TCR beta chain was counted between two and nine times. The antigen is unknown. This sample was taken from a study of cytomegalovirus exposure and HLA in healthy donors. Regarding the study as a whole: Later analysis demonstrated an association between a missense DCLRE1C variant and TCR beta V- and J-gene trimming.

PCR employed 60 Vbeta and 13 Jbeta primers. Only in-frame clones appear in the TCRdb table, and some are missing; sequencing was by immunoSEQ multiplex PCR. The repertoire consists of about 160,000 clones, with 70% to 85% occurring once and the leading ten covering roughly 3.5%. This TCR derives from a man younger than 45 in good health and CMV-seropositive. The sample was PBMCs.

This CDR3 is CASSWTGVNNSPLHF. DNA for the CDR3: TGTGCCAGCAGCTGGACAGGGGTAAATAATTCACCCCTCCACTTT. The chain carries TRBV7-2 and TRBJ1-6, with TRBD1 matching 9 bases. The J segment lost 5 bases and the V segment lost 4 bases, leaving 3 bases of the junction unmatched. The CDR3 length is 15 residues. Germline lookup yields CDR1 SGHTA and CDR2 FQGNSA.